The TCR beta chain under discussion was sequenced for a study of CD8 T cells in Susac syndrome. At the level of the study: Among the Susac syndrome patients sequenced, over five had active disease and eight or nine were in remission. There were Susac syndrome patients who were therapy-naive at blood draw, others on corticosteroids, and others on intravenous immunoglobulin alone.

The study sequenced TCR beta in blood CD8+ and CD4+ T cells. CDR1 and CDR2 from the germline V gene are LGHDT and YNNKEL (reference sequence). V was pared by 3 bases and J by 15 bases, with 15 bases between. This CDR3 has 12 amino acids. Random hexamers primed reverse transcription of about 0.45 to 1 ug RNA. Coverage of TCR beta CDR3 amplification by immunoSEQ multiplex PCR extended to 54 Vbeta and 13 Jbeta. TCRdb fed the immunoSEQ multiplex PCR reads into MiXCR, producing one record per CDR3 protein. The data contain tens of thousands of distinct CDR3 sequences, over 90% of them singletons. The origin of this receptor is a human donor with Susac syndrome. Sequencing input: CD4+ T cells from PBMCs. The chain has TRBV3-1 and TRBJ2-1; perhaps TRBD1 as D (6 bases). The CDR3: CASSHPTGHPFF. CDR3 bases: TGTGCCAGCAGCCACCCGACAGGACATCCGTTCTTC.